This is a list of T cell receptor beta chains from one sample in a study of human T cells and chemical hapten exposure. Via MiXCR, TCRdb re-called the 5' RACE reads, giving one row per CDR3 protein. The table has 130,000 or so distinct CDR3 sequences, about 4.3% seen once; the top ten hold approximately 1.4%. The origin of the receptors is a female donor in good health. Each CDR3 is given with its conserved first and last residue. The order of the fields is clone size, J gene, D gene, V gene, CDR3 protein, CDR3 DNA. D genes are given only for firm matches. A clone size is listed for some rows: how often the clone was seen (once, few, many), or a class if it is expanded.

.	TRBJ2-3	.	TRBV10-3	CAIADCTDTQYF	TGTGCCATCGCTGACTGCACAGATACGCAGTATTTT
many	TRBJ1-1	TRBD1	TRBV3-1	CASSHGAGGAGFF	TGTGCCAGCAGCCATGGGGCAGGGGGCGCCGGTTTCTTT
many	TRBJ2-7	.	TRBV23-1	CASSHSGTGQPTYEQYF	TGCGCCAGCAGTCATTCTGGGACGGGACAACCTACCTACGAGCAGTACTTC
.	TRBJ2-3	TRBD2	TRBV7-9	CASSLSGAPSDTQYF	TGTGCCAGCAGCTTGAGCGGGGCCCCCTCAGATACGCAGTATTTT
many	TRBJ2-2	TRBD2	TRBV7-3	CASSLTPRLAGNTGELFF	TGTGCCAGCAGCTTAACCCCCCGACTAGCGGGGAACACCGGGGAGCTGTTTTTT
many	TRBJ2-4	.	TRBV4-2	CASSQDLGSYLAKNIQYF	TGTGCCAGCAGCCAAGATTTAGGCAGCTACCTAGCCAAAAACATTCAGTACTTC
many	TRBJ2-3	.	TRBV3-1	CASSAQGVSTDTQYF	TGTGCCAGCAGCGCCCAGGGAGTTAGCACAGATACGCAGTATTTT
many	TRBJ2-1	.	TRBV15	CATSRGMVTKNEQFF	TGTGCCACCAGCAGAGGCATGGTTACCAAGAATGAGCAGTTCTTC
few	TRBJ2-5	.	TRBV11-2	CASSCAGTQYF	TGTGCCAGCAGCTGCGCGGGGACCCAGTACTTC
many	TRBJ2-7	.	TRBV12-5	CASGPPVVRPDYEQYF	TGTGCTAGTGGTCCCCCCGTCGTCCGTCCGGACTACGAGCAGTACTTC
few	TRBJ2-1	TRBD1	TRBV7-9	CASAGTGFQDEQFF	TGTGCCAGCGCCGGGACAGGGTTTCAGGATGAGCAGTTCTTC
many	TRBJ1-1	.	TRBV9	CASSVVSATEAFF	TGTGCCAGCAGCGTAGTATCAGCCACTGAAGCTTTCTTT
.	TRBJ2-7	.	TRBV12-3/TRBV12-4	CASISSDEQYF	TGTGCCAGCATCAGCTCCGACGAGCAGTACTTC
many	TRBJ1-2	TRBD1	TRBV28	CASSLFLWREQGPYGYTF	TGTGCCAGCAGTTTATTCCTATGGAGGGAACAGGGGCCCTATGGCTACACCTTC
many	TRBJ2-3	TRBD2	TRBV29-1	CSVEDPLLAGGPPDTQYF	TGCAGCGTTGAAGATCCCCTGCTAGCGGGGGGGCCGCCAGATACGCAGTATTTT
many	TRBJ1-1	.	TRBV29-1	CSVEDGYTEAFF	TGCAGCGTTGAGGACGGTTACACTGAAGCTTTCTTT
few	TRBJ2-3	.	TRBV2	CASNRVGGGTDTQYF	TGTGCCAGCAATCGAGTGGGCGGGGGCACAGATACGCAGTATTTT
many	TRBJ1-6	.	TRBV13	CASSPPGRYHINSPLHF	TGTGCCAGCAGCCCTCCGGGACGCTACCATATTAATTCACCCCTCCACTTT
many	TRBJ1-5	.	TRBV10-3	CAISLDRRNQPQHF	TGTGCCATCAGTCTGGACCGACGCAATCAGCCCCAGCATTTT
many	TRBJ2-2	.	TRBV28	CAISRVANTGELFF	TGTGCCATTTCAAGAGTCGCGAACACCGGGGAGCTGTTTTTT
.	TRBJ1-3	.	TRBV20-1	CSAVGGNTIYF	TGCAGTGCCGTTGGGGGAAACACCATATATTTT
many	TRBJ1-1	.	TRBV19	CASSNAGFNTEAFF	TGTGCCAGTAGTAACGCAGGCTTTAACACTGAAGCTTTCTTT
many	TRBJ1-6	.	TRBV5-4	CASSSPGGVNSYNSPLHF	TGTGCCAGCAGCAGCCCCGGGGGAGTTAACTCCTATAATTCACCCCTCCACTTT
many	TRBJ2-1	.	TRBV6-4	CASSSGVENNEQFF	TGTGCCAGCAGTTCAGGGGTAGAGAACAATGAGCAGTTCTTC
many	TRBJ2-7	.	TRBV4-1	CASSQVLGEQYF	TGCGCCAGCAGCCAAGTGTTAGGGGAGCAGTACTTC
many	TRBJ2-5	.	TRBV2	CASNTAVQETQYF	TGTGCCAGCAACACAGCTGTACAAGAGACCCAGTACTTC
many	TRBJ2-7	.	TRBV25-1	CASSERGYEQYF	TGTGCCAGCAGTGAAAGGGGTTACGAGCAGTACTTC
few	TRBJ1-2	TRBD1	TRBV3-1	CASSPRQGSWYGYTF	TGTGCCAGCAGCCCCCGACAGGGAAGTTGGTATGGCTACACCTTC
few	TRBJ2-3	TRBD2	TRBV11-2	CASSLDTRGGIDTQYF	TGTGCCAGCAGCTTAGACACGCGGGGGGGCATCGATACGCAGTATTTT
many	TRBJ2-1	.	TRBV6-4	CASATRGTMSYNEQFF	TGTGCCAGCGCGACGAGGGGGACGATGTCCTACAATGAGCAGTTCTTC
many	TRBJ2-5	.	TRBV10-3	CAISDKKLGGTQYF	TGTGCCATCAGTGATAAGAAATTAGGCGGGACCCAGTACTTC
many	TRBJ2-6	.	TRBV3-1	CASSQDHSGANVLTF	TGTGCCAGCAGCCAAGACCACTCTGGGGCCAACGTCCTGACTTTC
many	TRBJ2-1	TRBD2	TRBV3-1	CASSQAGLAGGNEQFF	TGTGCCAGCAGCCAAGCTGGACTAGCGGGGGGCAATGAGCAGTTCTTC
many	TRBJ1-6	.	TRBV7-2	CASSSRQRTPNSPLHF	TGTGCCAGCAGCTCCCGACAGAGAACTCCAAATTCACCCCTCCACTTT
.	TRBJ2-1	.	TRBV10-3	CAISPRTQSNEQFF	TGTGCCATCAGTCCGAGGACCCAGAGTAATGAGCAGTTCTTC
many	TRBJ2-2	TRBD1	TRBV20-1	CSARGTGTDITGELFF	TGCAGTGCTAGAGGGACCGGGACAGACATCACCGGGGAGCTGTTTTTT
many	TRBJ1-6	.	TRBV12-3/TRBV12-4	CASSIQGNSPLHF	TGTGCCAGCAGTATCCAGGGGAATTCACCCCTCCACTTT
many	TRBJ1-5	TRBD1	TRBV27	CASSLYGTGNQPQHF	TGTGCCAGCAGTTTATATGGGACAGGCAATCAGCCCCAGCATTTT